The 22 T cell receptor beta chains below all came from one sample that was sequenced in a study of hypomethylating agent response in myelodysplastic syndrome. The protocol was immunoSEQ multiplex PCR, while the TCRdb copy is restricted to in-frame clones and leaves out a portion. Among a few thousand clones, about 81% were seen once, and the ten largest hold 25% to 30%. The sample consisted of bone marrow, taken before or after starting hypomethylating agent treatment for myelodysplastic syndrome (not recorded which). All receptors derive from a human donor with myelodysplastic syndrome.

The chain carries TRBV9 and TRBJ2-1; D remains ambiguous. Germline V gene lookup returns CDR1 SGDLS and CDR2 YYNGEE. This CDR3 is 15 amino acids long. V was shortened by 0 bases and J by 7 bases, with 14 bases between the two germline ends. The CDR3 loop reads CASSVGGSWANEQFF. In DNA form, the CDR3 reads TGTGCCAGCAGCGTAGGGGGTAGTTGGGCAAATGAGCAGTTCTTC.

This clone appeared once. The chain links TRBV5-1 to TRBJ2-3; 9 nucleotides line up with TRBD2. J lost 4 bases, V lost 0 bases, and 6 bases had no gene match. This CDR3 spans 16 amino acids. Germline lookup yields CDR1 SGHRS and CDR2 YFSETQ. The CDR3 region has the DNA TGCGCCAGCAGCTTGGGGCGGGGGGGCAAAGCAGATACGCAGTATTTT. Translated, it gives CASSLGRGGKADTQYF.

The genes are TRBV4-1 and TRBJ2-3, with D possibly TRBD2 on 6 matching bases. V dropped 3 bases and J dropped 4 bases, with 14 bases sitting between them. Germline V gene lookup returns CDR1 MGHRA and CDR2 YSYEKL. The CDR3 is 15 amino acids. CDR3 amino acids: CASSQFSGEADTQYF. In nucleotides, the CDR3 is TGCGCCAGCAGCCAGTTTAGCGGAGAGGCAGATACGCAGTATTTT.

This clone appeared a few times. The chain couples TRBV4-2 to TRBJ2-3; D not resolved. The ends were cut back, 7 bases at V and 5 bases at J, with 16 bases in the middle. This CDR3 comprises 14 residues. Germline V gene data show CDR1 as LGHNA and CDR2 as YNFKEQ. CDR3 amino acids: CASTISEIGDTQYF. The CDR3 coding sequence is TGTGCCAGCACCATTAGTGAGATTGGAGATACGCAGTATTTT.

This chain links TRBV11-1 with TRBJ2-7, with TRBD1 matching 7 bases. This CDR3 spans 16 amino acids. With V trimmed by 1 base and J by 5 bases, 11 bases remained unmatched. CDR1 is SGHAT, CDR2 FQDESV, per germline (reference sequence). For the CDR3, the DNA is TGTGCCAGCAGCTTAGGTAGGGACAGTTTCTTCGACGAGCAGTACTTC. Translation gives CASSLGRDSFFDEQYF.

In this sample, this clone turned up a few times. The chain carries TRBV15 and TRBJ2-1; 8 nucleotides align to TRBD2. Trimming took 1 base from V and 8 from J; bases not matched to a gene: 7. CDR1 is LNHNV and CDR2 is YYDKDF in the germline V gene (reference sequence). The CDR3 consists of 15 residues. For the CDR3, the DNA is TGTGCCACCAGCAGAGTCGGGACTAGTGCCCATGAGCAGTTCTTC. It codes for CATSRVGTSAHEQFF.

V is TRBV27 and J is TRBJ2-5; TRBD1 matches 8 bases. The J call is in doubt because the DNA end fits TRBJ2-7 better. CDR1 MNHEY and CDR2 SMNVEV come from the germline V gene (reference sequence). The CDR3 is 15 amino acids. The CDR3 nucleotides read TGTGCCAGCAGCATAAGACAGGGGAATTCTTACGAGCAGTACTTC. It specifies CASSIRQGNSYEQYF.

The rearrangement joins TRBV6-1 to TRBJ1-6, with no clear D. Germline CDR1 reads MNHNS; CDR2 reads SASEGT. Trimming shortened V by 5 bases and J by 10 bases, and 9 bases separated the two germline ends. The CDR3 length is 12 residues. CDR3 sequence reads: CASSMIDSPLHF. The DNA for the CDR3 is TGTGCCAGCAGTATGATAGACTCACCCCTCCACTTT.

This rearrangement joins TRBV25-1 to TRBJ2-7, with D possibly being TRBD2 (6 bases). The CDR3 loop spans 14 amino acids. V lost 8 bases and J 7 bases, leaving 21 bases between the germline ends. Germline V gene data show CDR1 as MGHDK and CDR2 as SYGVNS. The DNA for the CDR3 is TGTGCCAGCGCTTTCAACCCTCGTGCGGGGGAGCAGTACTTC. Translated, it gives CASAFNPRAGEQYF.

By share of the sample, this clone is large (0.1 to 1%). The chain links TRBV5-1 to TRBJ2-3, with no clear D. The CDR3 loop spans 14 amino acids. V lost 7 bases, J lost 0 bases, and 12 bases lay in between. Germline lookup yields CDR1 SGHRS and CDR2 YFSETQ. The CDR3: CASETTPSTDTQYF. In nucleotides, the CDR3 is TGCGCCAGCGAAACCACCCCTAGCACAGATACGCAGTATTTT. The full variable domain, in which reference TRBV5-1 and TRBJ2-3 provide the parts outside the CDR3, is KAGVTQTPRYLIKTRGQQVTLSCSPISGHRSVSWYQQTPGQGLQFLFEYFSETQRNKGNFPGRFSGRQFSNSRSEMNVSTLELGDSALYLCASETTPSTDTQYFGPGTRLTVL.

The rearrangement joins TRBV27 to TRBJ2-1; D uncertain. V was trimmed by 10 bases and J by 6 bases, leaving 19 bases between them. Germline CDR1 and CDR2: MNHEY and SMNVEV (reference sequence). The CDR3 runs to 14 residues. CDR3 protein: CATSPGPLRNEQFF. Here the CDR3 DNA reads TGTGCCACCTCGCCGGGCCCCCTTCGCAATGAGCAGTTCTTC.

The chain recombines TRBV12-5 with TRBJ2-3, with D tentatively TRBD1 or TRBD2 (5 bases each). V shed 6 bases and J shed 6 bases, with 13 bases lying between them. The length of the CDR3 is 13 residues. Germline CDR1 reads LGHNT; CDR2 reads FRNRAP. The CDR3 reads CASGPGTPDTQYF. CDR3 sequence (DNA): TGTGCTAGTGGCCCGGGGACCCCGGATACGCAGTATTTT.

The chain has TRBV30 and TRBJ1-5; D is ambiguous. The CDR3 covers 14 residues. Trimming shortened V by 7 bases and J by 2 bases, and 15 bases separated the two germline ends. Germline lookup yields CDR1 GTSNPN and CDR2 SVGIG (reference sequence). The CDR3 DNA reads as TGTGCCTTGTCAGTCTCAGGACGCAATCAGCCCCAGCATTTT. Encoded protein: CALSVSGRNQPQHF.

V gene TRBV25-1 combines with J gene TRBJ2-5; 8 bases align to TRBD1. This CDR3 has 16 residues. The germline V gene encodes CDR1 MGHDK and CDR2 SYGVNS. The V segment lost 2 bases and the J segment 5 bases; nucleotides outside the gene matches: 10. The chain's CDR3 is CASSEGAGGIFETQYF. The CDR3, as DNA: TGTGCCAGCAGTGAAGGGGCAGGGGGCATATTTGAGACCCAGTACTTC.

CDR3 DNA sequence: TGTGCCAGTAGTAACGGACGGAGCTCTGGAAACACCATATATTTT. It codes for CASSNGRSSGNTIYF. This chain joins TRBV19 and TRBJ1-3; D is uncertain. CDR3 size: 15 residues. Trimming took 4 bases from V and 0 from J, leaving 10 bases between them. The germline gives CDR1 LNHDA, CDR2 SQIVND (reference sequence).

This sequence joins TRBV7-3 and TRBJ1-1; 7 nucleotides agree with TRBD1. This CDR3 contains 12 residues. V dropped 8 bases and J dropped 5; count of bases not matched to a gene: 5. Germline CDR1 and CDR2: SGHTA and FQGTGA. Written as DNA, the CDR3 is TGTGCCAGCGGCAGGGGGGGGACTGAAGCTTTCTTT. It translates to CASGRGGTEAFF.

CDR3 DNA: TGTGCCAGCAGCCTTCAGGGGCGACAGGGAGTAAGTGGCTACACCTTC. This codes for CASSLQGRQGVSGYTF. The J gene is TRBJ1-2, the V gene TRBV5-6; TRBD1 agrees at 7 bases. There are 16 residues in the CDR3. Germline lookup yields CDR1 SGHDT and CDR2 YYEEEE. Trimming took 4 bases from V and 7 from J; bases not matched to a gene: 16.

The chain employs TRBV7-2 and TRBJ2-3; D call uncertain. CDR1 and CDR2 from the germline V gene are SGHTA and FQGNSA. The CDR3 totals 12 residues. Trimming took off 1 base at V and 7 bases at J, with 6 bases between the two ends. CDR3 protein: CASSLERYTQYF. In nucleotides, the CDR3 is TGTGCCAGCAGCTTAGAGCGTTATACGCAGTATTTT.

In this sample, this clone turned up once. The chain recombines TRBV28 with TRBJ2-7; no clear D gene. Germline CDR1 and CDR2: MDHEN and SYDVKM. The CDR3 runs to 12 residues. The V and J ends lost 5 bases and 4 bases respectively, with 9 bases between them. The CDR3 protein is CASSLPDYEQYF. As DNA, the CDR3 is TGTGCCAGCAGTCTGCCAGATTACGAGCAGTACTTC. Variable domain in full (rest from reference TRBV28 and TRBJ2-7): DVKVTQSSRYLVKRTGEKVFLECVQDMDHENMFWYRQDPGLGLRLIYFSYDVKMKEKGDIPEGYSVSREKKERFSLILESASTNQTSMYLCASSLPDYEQYFGPGTRLTVT.

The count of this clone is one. Here the CDR3 reads CASSSQGNTEAFF. The CDR3 DNA is TGTGCCAGCAGCTCCCAGGGGAACACTGAAGCTTTCTTT. V is TRBV7-2 and J is TRBJ1-1; possibly TRBD1 for D (5 bases). The CDR3 is made up of 13 amino acids. CDR1 and CDR2 from the germline V gene are SGHTA and FQGNSA. The V and J ends lost 4 bases and 1 base respectively, with 7 bases between them.

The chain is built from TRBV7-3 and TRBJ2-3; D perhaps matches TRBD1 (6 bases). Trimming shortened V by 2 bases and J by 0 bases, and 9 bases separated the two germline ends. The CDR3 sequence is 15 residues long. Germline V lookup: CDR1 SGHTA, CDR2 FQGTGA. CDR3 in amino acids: CASSLAGASTDTQYF. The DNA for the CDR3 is TGTGCCAGCAGCTTAGCAGGGGCTAGCACAGATACGCAGTATTTT.

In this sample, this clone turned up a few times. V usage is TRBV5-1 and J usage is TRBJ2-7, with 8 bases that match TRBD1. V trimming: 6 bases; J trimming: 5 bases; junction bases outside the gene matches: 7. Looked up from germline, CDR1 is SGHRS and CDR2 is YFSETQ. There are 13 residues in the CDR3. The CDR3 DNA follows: TGCGCCAGCAACGCCCAGGGGGCTAACGAGCAGTACTTC. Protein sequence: CASNAQGANEQYF.